Included here is one T cell receptor (beta chain) sequence, with context. The specificity of this receptor is unknown. A junction end diverges from the germline sequence, so it may reflect a read error. Using a constant-region primer and ProtoScript II reverse transcriptase, TCRbeta-specific cDNA was reverse-transcribed from 500 ng total RNA. Construction of the TCRbeta libraries relied on three nested rounds of multiplex PCR, following a slightly modified ARM-PCR procedure. Each of the first two PCR rounds ran for about 10 cycles using multiplex TRBV1-TRBV30 forward primers together with a Cbeta reverse primer. Sample barcodes and Illumina adapters were added in a final 25-cycle PCR using Deep VentR polymerase. Amplicons of 200-500 bp were gel-purified with a QIAquick gel extraction kit before sequencing. An Illumina HiSeq 2500 was used to sequence the TCRbeta amplicons, generating 250-bp paired-end reads. The original methods were these. Quality trimming of reads was performed with Trimmomatic v0.33, and paired reads were merged with FLASH v1.2.11 so that full CDR3 sequences could be recovered. V, D and J germline segments were assigned to the rearranged TCRbeta sequences by MiGEC v1.2.1b. Clonotype statistics and Shannon-Wiener diversity indices were computed with VDJtools v1.0.0. Except for diversity analysis, only each sample's 250 most abundant clonotypes were used in subsequent analyses to reduce sampling bias. TCRdb reanalyzed the raw reads on its own, using fastp at Q25 for trimming and MiXCR for clone calling, and kept in-frame beta chains. Rows merge per CDR3 protein into single entries with the most common DNA and genes. In this record, the V and J calls reflect TCRdb's handling and not the investigators' own analysis. The sample has tens of thousands of distinct CDR3 sequences on record, about 70% of them singletons. The ten largest account for approximately 13% of the sample.

Without any cell sorting, total RNA and DNA were co-extracted from approximately 22-30 mg of bulk tissue using the AllPrep DNA/RNA mini kit. Between November 2015 and 2016, roughly five patients in China with histopathologically diagnosed primary liver carcinoma had their tumors surgically resected. At the time of sampling, the patients were treatment-naive and had chronic HBV infection. Five spatially separated regions were sampled per tumor: superior, inferior, left-lateral and right-lateral poles, plus the tumor centre. More than 85% viable tumor cells were found by histology in every tumor sample. Each fresh piece of tumor and adjacent tissue was cut in two, with one half stored in RNAlater at -80 degrees C and the other half sent for histology. This entry comes from a study of tumor-infiltrating lymphocytes in primary liver carcinoma (dated by TCRdb to between 2016 and 2019). Broadly, across the study: Of the five patients (three men and two women, aged 30 to 69 years), four had hepatocellular carcinoma and one had combined HCC and intrahepatic cholangiocarcinoma. The tumors of the five patients were staged as T1-T3 N0M0, with maximum diameters ranging from roughly 4 to 11 cm. Each sample produced about 3.5 to 7.5 million productive TCRbeta reads, and read depth showed no significant difference between tissue types. The study combined TCRbeta repertoire sequencing, expression microarrays and whole-exome sequencing across five regions of each liver tumor, with adjacent normal tissue and blood. A total of 35 specimens from 5 patients underwent TCRbeta repertoire sequencing, comprising around 25 tumor regions, 5 adjacent noncancerous liver tissues and 5 peripheral blood samples. The roughly 27 tumor region samples were profiled with Agilent mRNA microarrays so that TCRbeta repertoire diversity could be related to the local molecular phenotype. High reproducibility was observed for the technical replicate repertoires, with mean shared-clone rates around 0.9 and correlation coefficients above 0.98.

The study at large found these results: Only about 7.5-25% of top clones were present in all five regions of a tumor, suggesting spatial heterogeneity of tumor-infiltrating T cells. Because the samples were bulk and unsorted, CD4+ and CD8+ T cell repertoires could not be compared. Consistent with antigen-driven expansion, pairs of tumor regions showed higher repertoire overlap (mean roughly 36%) than either tumor-adjacent pairs (around 17%) or tumor-blood pairs (roughly 14%). Only a few patients were included in the study, and the authors note that the findings should be validated in a larger study. A significantly larger repertoire fraction was made up by the top 250 clones in tumors than in blood (p = 0.039). Only the TCR beta chain was sequenced, which likely underestimates true repertoire diversity because unpaired alpha chains were not captured.

Counted from cysteine to phenylalanine, this CDR3 has 16 amino acids. Left in the record is the CDR3 DNA by itself, 48 bases read in frame from the first base. The germline V gene (reference sequence) yields MNHNY for CDR1 and SVGAGI for CDR2. This TCR derives from a woman aged 60 to 75 with primary liver carcinoma and hepatitis B virus infection. The sample comprised liver tumor tissue from sampling region 4. The cell subset or site label, read with the paper, signifies: tumor region T4, right-lateral pole. The chain is assembled from TRBV6-6 and TRBJ1-5, with TRBD1 identical over 7 junction bases. The DNA sequence is as follows: TGTGTCAGCAGTGGCACCAAACAGGGGCTGAATCAGCCCCAGCATTTT. Its protein reads: CVSSGTKQGLNQPQHF.